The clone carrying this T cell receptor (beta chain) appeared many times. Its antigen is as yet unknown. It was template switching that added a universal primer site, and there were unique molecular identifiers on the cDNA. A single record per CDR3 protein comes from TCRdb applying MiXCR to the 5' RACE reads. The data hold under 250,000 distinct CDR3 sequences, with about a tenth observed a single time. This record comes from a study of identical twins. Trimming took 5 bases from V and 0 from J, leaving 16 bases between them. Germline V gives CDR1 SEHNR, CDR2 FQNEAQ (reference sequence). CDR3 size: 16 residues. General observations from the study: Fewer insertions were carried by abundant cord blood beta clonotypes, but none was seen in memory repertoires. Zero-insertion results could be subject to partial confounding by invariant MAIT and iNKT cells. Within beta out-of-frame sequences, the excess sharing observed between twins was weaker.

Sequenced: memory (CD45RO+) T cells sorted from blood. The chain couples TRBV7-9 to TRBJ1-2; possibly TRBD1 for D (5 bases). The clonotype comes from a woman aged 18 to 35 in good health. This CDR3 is CASSERDGEANYGYTF. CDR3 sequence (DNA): TGTGCCAGCAGCGAACGGGACGGCGAAGCTAACTATGGCTACACCTTC.